The 14 T cell receptor beta chains below all came from one sample that was sequenced in a study of blood T cell repertoires in COVID-19. The repertoire was sequenced with immunoSEQ multiplex PCR; TCRdb's copy has only in-frame clones and lacks some. The table has around 300,000 clones, roughly 90% seen once. The sequencing sample was made of PBMCs or T cells enriched from blood (not recorded which). These receptors were collected from a woman aged 55-69 years who had recovered from COVID-19.

The CDR3 DNA reads as TGTGCCAGCAGTGAAGGTAGTTGGGCCAGGGGCGGAGATGAAGCTTTCTTT. Translated: CASSEGSWARGGDEAFF. The V gene is TRBV6-1, the J gene TRBJ1-1, with a possible D match to TRBD1 (6 bases). There are 17 residues in the CDR3. Germline V CDR1 and CDR2: MNHNS, SASEGT. Between the trimmed V and J ends, which lost 1 base and 7 bases, there was a span of 22 bases.

This chain links TRBV5-1 with TRBJ2-1, with 7 bases fitting TRBD2. Germline V gene data show CDR1 as SGHRS and CDR2 as YFSETQ. Unmatched junction bases numbered 13, after V lost 4 bases and J lost 6 bases. The CDR3 length is 16 residues. The CDR3 coding sequence is TGCGCCAGCAGCCCCGCCGGCGGGAGTAGATTCAATGAGCAGTTCTTC. Translating it yields CASSPAGGSRFNEQFF.

V is TRBV7-9 and J is TRBJ2-1; 7 positions match TRBD1. J lost 5 bases, V lost 1 base, and 5 bases had no gene match. The CDR3 totals 15 residues. Germline V CDR1 and CDR2: SEHNR, FQNEAQ (reference sequence). The CDR3 sequence: CASSLGQGWDNEQFF. The DNA for the CDR3 is TGTGCCAGCAGCTTAGGACAGGGTTGGGACAATGAGCAGTTCTTC.

The gene calls are TRBV5-1 and TRBJ1-4, with TRBD1 as a possible D gene (5 bases). The length of the CDR3 is 15 residues. Germline CDR1 is SGHRS and CDR2 is YFSETQ. The V gene lost 7 bases and the J gene lost 2 bases, with 15 bases spanning the gap. CDR3 bases: TGCGCCAGCTCGCTTGGGGGGAGTACTAATGAAAAACTGTTTTTT. Translated, it gives CASSLGGSTNEKLFF.

The V gene is TRBV5-1, the J gene TRBJ1-6, with a tentative D call TRBD1 (5 bases). The length of the CDR3 is 14 residues. Germline assignment: CDR1 SGHRS and CDR2 YFSETQ. V lost 6 bases and J lost 7, with 14 bases in between. In DNA form, the CDR3 reads TGCGCCAGCAAAGGGGCCACAGAAAATTCACCCCTCCACTTT. Translated, it gives CASKGATENSPLHF.

The chain is built from TRBV30 and TRBJ1-5, with 7 nucleotides matching TRBD1. V trimming: 2 bases; J trimming: 3 bases; junction bases outside the gene matches: 7. The CDR3 spans 15 residues. CDR1 is GTSNPN and CDR2 is SVGIG in the germline V gene (reference sequence). CDR3 nucleotide sequence: TGTGCCTGGAGTCCAGGGGGGACAGTCAATCAGCCCCAGCATTTT. Translated: CAWSPGGTVNQPQHF.

This chain joins TRBV7-8 and TRBJ2-7, with D possibly TRBD1 on 6 matching bases. Trimming removed 5 bases at V and 3 bases at J, with 17 bases between. The germline CDR1 and CDR2 sequences are SGHVS and FQNEAQ. The CDR3 has 15 residues. The CDR3 region has the DNA TGTGCCAGCAGCGGAACCCGGGACATATTCTACGAGCAGTACTTC. Protein sequence: CASSGTRDIFYEQYF.

For the CDR3, the DNA is TGCGCCAGCAGCCCCCAGGGTGAATACGAGCAGTACTTC. Translating gives CASSPQGEYEQYF. J is TRBJ2-7 and V is TRBV5-1; D might be TRBD1 (5 bases). The CDR3 totals 13 residues. The ends were cut back, 4 bases at V and 4 bases at J, with 12 bases in the middle. The germline V gene has CDR1 SGHRS and CDR2 YFSETQ.

Regarding this clone: An end of the junction does not agree with germline; a read error may underlie this. This chain uses TRBV7-7 with TRBJ2-5; TRBD1 agrees at 7 bases. This CDR3 region has 15 residues. Germline V gene data show CDR1 as SSHAT and CDR2 as FNYEAQ (reference sequence). The CDR3 DNA follows: TGTGCTAGCAGCTCCCAACCAGGGGGCCAAGAGACCCAGTACTTC. Protein sequence: CASSSQPGGQETQYF.

This sequence joins TRBV5-1 and TRBJ1-4; no definite D call. Germline V lookup: CDR1 SGHRS, CDR2 YFSETQ. CDR3 length: 14 amino acids. V lost 4 bases and J lost 8, with 15 bases in between. The CDR3, as DNA: TGCGCCAGCAGCGCAATAAAAGCGGGGGAAAAACTGTTTTTT. Protein product: CASSAIKAGEKLFF.

This chain joins TRBV15 and TRBJ2-7, with 9 bases matching TRBD2. The V gene's germline CDR1 is LNHNV and CDR2 YYDKDF (reference sequence). After removal of 0 bases from V and 2 bases from J, the junction contained 11 bases not matched to a gene. The CDR3 runs 18 residues. The CDR3 nucleotides read TGTGCCACCAGCAGAGATCACCCTAGGGCGGGAGGGCCCTACGAGCAGTACTTC. Protein: CATSRDHPRAGGPYEQYF.

The chain combines TRBV11-2 with TRBJ2-3; TRBD2 matches 10 bases. Germline V CDR1 and CDR2: SGHAT, FQNNGV. This CDR3 has 17 amino acids. Trimming removed 1 base from V and 4 bases from J; junction bases left unmatched: 8. CDR3 in DNA: TGTGCCAGCAGCTTAGTTGGTAGCGGGGGGTTTGCAGATACGCAGTATTTT. Protein: CASSLVGSGGFADTQYF.

V and J are TRBV2 and TRBJ1-2; TRBD1 is a possible D gene (5 bases). The CDR3 is made up of 15 amino acids. The V end was cut by 3 bases, the J end by 0 bases, with 11 bases between. Looked up from germline, CDR1 is SNHLY and CDR2 is FYNNEI. CDR3 sequence (DNA): TGTGCCAGCAGTGATCCCAGGGAAGCTAACTATGGCTACACCTTC. It specifies CASSDPREANYGYTF.

This clone was recorded only once. CDR3 in DNA: TGTGCCAGTAGTTGGGCGTCGGATCAGCCCCAGCATTTT. As protein: CASSWASDQPQHF. V gene TRBV19 combines with J gene TRBJ1-5; D is undetermined. In germline, CDR1 is LNHDA, CDR2 SQIVND (reference sequence). V lost 5 bases and J lost 5, with 10 bases in between. The CDR3 spans 13 residues.